This TCR beta chain stems from a study of shared clonotypes between healthy human individuals. Study summary: Aged between 18 and 49, the donors were two women and a few men.

The germline V gene encodes CDR1 SEHNR and CDR2 FQNEAQ (reference sequence). V lost 1 base and J lost 0, with 7 bases in between. CDR3 size: 14 residues. Every subset's genomic DNA went evenly onto several immunoSEQ plates. Using immunoSEQ multiplex PCR, the repertoire was profiled, and TCRdb retains in-frame clones only, with some absent. The sample yields about 2 million clones, 85% to 95% seen once. About this clone itself: The same CDR3 is also encoded by other DNA sequences in this sample.

The clonotype originates from a man in his late teens or twenties in good health. Source material: naive CD4+ T cells sorted from blood. Subset described: CD45RA+ positively selected. The J gene is TRBJ2-7, the V gene TRBV7-9; D not resolved. The chain's CDR3 is CASSLGRSSYEQYF. DNA for the CDR3: TGTGCCAGCAGCTTAGGACGGAGCTCCTACGAGCAGTACTTC.